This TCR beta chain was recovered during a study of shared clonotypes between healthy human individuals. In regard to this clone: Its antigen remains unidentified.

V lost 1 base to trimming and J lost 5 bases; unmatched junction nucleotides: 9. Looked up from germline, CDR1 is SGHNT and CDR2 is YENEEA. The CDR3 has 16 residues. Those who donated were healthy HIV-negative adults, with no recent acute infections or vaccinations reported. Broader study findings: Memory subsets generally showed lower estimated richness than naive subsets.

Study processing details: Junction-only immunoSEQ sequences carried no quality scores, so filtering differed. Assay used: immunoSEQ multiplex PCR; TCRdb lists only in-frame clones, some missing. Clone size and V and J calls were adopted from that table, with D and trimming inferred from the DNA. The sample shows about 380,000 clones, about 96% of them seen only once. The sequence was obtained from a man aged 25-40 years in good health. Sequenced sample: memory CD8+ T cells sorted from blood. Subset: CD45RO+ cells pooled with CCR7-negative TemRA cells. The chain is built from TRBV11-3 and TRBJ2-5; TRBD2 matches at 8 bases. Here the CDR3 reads CASSLVLGLVWETQYF. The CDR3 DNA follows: TGTGCCAGCAGCTTAGTGCTGGGACTAGTTTGGGAGACCCAGTACTTC.